Below are 12 T cell receptor delta chains sequenced from a single sample in a study of Vδ1+ human thymocytes. These receptors have no identified antigens. Study outcomes and limitations: Thymic TRG and TRD repertoires appeared highly polyclonal.

Extracted RNA was reverse transcribed into cDNA. The CDR3 regions were amplified by multiplex PCR from V-gene primers to a constant-region primer. TCRdb processed the multiplex PCR reads again with the CATT caller. The table includes about 73,000 delta-chain clones, about 30% detected once. Sequencing was carried out using Vdelta1+ gamma-delta thymocytes from the thymus. Documented subset: FACS-sorted CD3+ TCRalphabeta- TCRVdelta1+ TCRVdelta2- thymocytes. The receptor source for this set is a boy younger than two who had congenital heart surgery.

The V call is TRDV1, the J call TRDJ1, with D maybe TRDD3 (5 bases). Trimming shortened V by 2 bases and J by 0 bases, and 25 bases separated the two germline ends. There are 20 residues in the CDR3. CDR1 TSWWSYY and CDR2 QGS come from the germline V gene. The CDR3 nucleotides are TGTGCTCTTGGGGAAGGGGGGGGGCTACGCCCGGCGGGGTACACCGATAAACTCATCTTT. Protein: CALGEGGGLRPAGYTDKLIF.

This rearrangement joins TRDV1 to TRDJ1; 11 bases line up with TRDD3. V dropped 3 bases and J dropped 3; count of bases not matched to a gene: 21. From germline, CDR1 is TSWWSYY and CDR2 QGS. CDR3 size: 21 residues. CDR3 residues: CALGDPGATSGGYFNSDKLIF. CDR3 sequence (DNA): TGTGCTCTTGGGGACCCCGGGGCCACGTCTGGGGGATACTTTAATTCCGATAAACTCATCTTT.

This chain connects TRDV1 to TRDJ1; 7 nucleotides match TRDD2. This CDR3 has 17 residues. Trimming removed 4 bases from V and 0 bases from J; junction bases left unmatched: 11. Germline V CDR1 and CDR2: TSWWSYY, QGS. The CDR3 sequence is CALGGAFLPRYTDKLIF. CDR3 coding DNA: TGTGCTCTTGGGGGAGCCTTCCTCCCTAGGTACACCGATAAACTCATCTTT.

The chain carries TRDV1 and TRDJ2; 9 bases fit TRDD3. This CDR3 contains 21 residues. Per germline, CDR1 TSWWSYY and CDR2 QGS. Unmatched junction bases numbered 25, after V lost 7 bases and J lost 4 bases. The CDR3, as DNA: TGTGCTCTTGTTACGTTTCCTATTCGCGCGTGGGGATACGTGGAGACAGCACAACTCTTCTTT. Translating gives CALVTFPIRAWGYVETAQLFF.

Only one count was recorded for this clone. One junction end does not reproduce the germline sequence, and a read error may be involved. Other nucleotide sequences from this sample produce the same CDR3. V usage is TRDV2 and J usage is TRDJ1, with 7 nucleotides matching TRDD3. This CDR3 contains 17 residues. Germline CDR1 is GEAIGNYY and CDR2 is EKD. CDR3 amino acids: CACDTGIRREGTDKLIF. DNA of the CDR3: TGTGCCTGTGACACGGGGATAAGAAGAGAAGGCACCGATAAGCTCATCTTT.

The chain joins TRDV1 to TRDJ1, with no clear D. Germline V lookup: CDR1 TSWWSYY, CDR2 QGS. The CDR3 contains 18 residues. The ends were cut back, 0 bases at V and 3 bases at J, with 20 bases in the middle. This chain's CDR3 is CALGELGSGYGLPDKLIF. The DNA of the CDR3 is TGTGCTCTTGGGGAACTCGGGTCCGGCTACGGGCTGCCCGATAAACTCATCTTT.

This rearrangement joins TRDV1 to TRDJ1; D not certain. The V and J ends lost 0 bases and 1 base respectively, with 9 bases between them. The CDR3 is 15 residues long. CDR1 is TSWWSYY and CDR2 is QGS in the germline V gene. CDR3 residues: CALGELWEFTDKLIF. The CDR3 nucleotides read TGTGCTCTTGGGGAACTTTGGGAATTCACCGATAAACTCATCTTT.

This chain uses TRDV2 with TRDJ1; no definite D call. Per germline, CDR1 GEAIGNYY and CDR2 EKD. Trimming cost V 1 base and J 0 bases, with 23 bases left between them. There are 19 residues in the CDR3. The CDR3 nucleotides are TGTGCCTGTGACACTTATTGTAATCGCCGTCATGAGTACACCGATAAACTCATCTTT. Its translation is CACDTYCNRRHEYTDKLIF.

The chain joins TRDV1 to TRDJ1, with D maybe TRDD2 (6 bases). Germline V gives CDR1 TSWWSYY, CDR2 QGS. The CDR3 length is 22 residues. V lost 1 base, J lost 7 bases, and 37 bases lay in between. Here the CDR3 DNA reads TGTGCTCTTGGGGAACCCCCTTCCGCACCAGCCTTACGATGGCGGCCCAAGATTAAACTCATCTTT. This gives the protein CALGEPPSAPALRWRPKIKLIF.

Regarding this clone: The same CDR3 is also encoded by other DNA sequences in this sample. The rearrangement links TRDV1 to TRDJ1; 8 positions agree with TRDD3. The V gene's germline CDR1 is TSWWSYY and CDR2 QGS. CDR3 length: 22 amino acids. The V gene end was trimmed by 0 bases and the J gene end by 0 bases; junction bases not matched to a gene: 21. The DNA of the CDR3 is TGTGCTCTTGGGGAACTAAGGCCTCGACGTCGGGGGATAGGTGTGGACACCGATAAACTCATCTTT. Protein: CALGELRPRRRGIGVDTDKLIF.

The V and J genes are TRDV1 and TRDJ1; 8 bases fit TRDD3. The germline CDR1 and CDR2 sequences are TSWWSYY and QGS. The CDR3 contains 18 residues. The J segment lost 3 bases and the V segment lost 0 bases, leaving 12 bases of the junction unmatched. The CDR3 coding sequence is TGTGCTCTTGGGGAACTGGAACTACCCAGACTGGGGGCCGATAAACTCATCTTT. It encodes CALGELELPRLGADKLIF.

About this clone: This sample includes further DNA sequences coding for the same CDR3. The chain joins TRDV1 to TRDJ1; D is uncertain. Trimming removed 1 base at V and 5 bases at J, with 20 bases between. Germline values: CDR1 TSWWSYY, CDR2 QGS. The CDR3 is 17 residues long. The CDR3 DNA reads TGTGCTCTTGGGGAACGCTGCGGTGACCACTTACAAGATAAACTCATCTTT. It translates to CALGERCGDHLQDKLIF.